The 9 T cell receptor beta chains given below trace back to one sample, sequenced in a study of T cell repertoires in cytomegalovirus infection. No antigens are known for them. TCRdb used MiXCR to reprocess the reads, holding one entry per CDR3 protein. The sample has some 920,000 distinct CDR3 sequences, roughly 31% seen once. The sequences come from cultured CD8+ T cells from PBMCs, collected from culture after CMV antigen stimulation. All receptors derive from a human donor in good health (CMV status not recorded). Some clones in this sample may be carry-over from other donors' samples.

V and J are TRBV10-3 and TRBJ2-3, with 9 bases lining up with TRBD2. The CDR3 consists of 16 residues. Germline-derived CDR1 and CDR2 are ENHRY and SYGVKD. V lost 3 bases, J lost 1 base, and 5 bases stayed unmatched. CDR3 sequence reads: CAISETPSGGTDTQYF. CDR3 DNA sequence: TGTGCCATCAGTGAAACCCCTAGCGGGGGCACAGATACGCAGTATTTT.

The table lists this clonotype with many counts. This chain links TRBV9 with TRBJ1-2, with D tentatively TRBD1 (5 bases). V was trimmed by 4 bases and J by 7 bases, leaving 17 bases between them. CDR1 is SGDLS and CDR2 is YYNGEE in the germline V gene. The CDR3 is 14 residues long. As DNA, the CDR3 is TGTGCCAGCAGCCTTGGGGACGGCGCCGGTGGCTACACCTTC. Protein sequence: CASSLGDGAGGYTF.

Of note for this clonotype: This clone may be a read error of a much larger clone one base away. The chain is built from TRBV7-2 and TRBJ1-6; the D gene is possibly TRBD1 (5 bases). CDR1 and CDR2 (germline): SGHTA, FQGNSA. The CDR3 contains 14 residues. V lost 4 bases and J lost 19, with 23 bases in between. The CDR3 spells CASSSEIGGDKSHF. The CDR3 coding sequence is TGTGCCAGCAGCTCAGAAATCGGGGGGGATAAAAGTCACTTT. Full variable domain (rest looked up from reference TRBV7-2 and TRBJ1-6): GAGVSQSPSNKVTEKGKDVELRCDPISGHTALYWYRQSLGQGLEFLIYFQGNSAPDKSGLPSDRFSAERTGGSVSTLTIQRTQQEDSAVYLCASSSEIGGDKSHFGNGTRLTVT.

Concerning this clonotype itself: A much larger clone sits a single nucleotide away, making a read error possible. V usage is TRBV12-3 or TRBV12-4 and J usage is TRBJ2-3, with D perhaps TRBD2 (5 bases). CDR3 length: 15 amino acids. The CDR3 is CGSSTTGGSTDTQYF. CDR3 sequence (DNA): TGTGGCAGCAGTACCACCGGAGGAAGCACAGATACGCAGTATTTT.

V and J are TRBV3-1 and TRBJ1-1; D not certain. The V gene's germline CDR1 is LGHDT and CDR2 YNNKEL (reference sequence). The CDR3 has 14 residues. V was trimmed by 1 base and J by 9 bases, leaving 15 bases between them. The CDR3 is CASSQGVHPYQAFF. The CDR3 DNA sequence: TGTGCCAGCAGCCAAGGGGTCCACCCTTACCAAGCTTTCTTT.

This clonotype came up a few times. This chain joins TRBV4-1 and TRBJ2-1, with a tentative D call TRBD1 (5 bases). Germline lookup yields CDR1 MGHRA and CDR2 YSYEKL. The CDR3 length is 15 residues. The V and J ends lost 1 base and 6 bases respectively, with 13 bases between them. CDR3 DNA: TGCGCCAGCAGCCAAGCATGGACATTAGTCAATGAGCAGTTCTTC. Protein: CASSQAWTLVNEQFF.

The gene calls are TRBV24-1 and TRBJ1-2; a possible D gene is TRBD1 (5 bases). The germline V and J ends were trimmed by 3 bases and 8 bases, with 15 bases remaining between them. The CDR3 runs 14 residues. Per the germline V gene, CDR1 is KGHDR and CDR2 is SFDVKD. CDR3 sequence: CATSDRNRLGGYTF. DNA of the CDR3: TGTGCCACCAGTGATAGAAACAGGCTCGGCGGCTACACCTTC.

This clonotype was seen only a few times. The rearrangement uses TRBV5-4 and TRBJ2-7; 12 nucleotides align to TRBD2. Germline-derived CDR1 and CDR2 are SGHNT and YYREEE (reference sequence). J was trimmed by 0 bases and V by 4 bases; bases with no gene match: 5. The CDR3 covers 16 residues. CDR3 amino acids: CASSPGLAGSSYEQYV. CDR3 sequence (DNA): TGTGCCAGCAGCCCGGGACTAGCGGGTAGCTCCTACGAGCAGTACGTC.

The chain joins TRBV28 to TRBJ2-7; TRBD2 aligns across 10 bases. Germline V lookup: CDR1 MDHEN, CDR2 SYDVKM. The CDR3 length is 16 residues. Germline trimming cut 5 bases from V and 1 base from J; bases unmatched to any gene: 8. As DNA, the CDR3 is TGTGCCAGCAGTCCTGCTAGCGGGGGACCTTCCTACGAGCAGTACGTC. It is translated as CASSPASGGPSYEQYV.